This T cell receptor beta chain is from a study of T-cell memory formation after mild COVID-19. Whole-study context: Clusters of TCRs were largely donor specific. The study's findings and limits: Among clones contracting day 15 to 85, CD4/CD8 was balanced, whereas later expanders leaned CD4+. Mainly in CM and EM were contracting CD4+ clones; CD8+ were in EMRA.

The V segment lost 7 bases and the J segment 2 bases; nucleotides outside the gene matches: 6. Germline loops: CDR1 SGHRS, CDR2 YFSETQ. This CDR3 region has 15 residues. This clonotype was observed a handful of times. Its antigen remains unidentified. A 5'RACE reaction primed in the constant segment made cDNA libraries of TCR alpha and TCR beta, and these carried sample barcodes and UMIs. TCRdb processed the 5' RACE reads anew with MiXCR; each CDR3 protein has one entry. The table has approximately 350,000 distinct CDR3 sequences, over 13% seen once. The rearrangement joins TRBV5-1 to TRBJ2-6; TRBD1 matches at 7 bases. Sequenced input: PBMCs or a T cell subset sorted from them (not recorded which). The TCR was taken from a man aged 18 to 30 who had mild COVID-19 (a few samples of this study predate the infection). Cell type and time point are not known. In DNA, the CDR3 is TGCGCCAGCGCATTAGACAGGGCTGGGGCCAACGTCCTGACTTTC. Residues: CASALDRAGANVLTF.